This T cell receptor (beta chain) was recorded in a study of shared clonotypes between healthy human individuals. Libraries were prepared by immunoSEQ multiplex PCR; TCRdb keeps only in-frame clonotypes and omits some of them. This sample has about 2.1 million clones; 85% to 95% occur once, and the top ten carry 1.7%. The CDR3 extends over 15 amino acids. Trimming shortened V by 4 bases and J by 0 bases, and 12 bases separated the two germline ends. CDR1 is SGDLS and CDR2 is YYNGEE in the germline V gene. The naive CD8 population came from CD45RO-negative cells selected for CCR7, without terminally differentiated effector memory CD45RA+ cells.

The specimen was naive CD8+ T cells from PBMCs. The chain employs TRBV9 and TRBJ2-3; D uncertain. This clonotype originated in a young man in good health. Some clones in this sample may be carry-over from other donors' samples. CDR3 sequence reads: CASSPGPRSTDTQYF. Here the CDR3 DNA reads TGTGCCAGCAGCCCCGGCCCCAGAAGCACAGATACGCAGTATTTT. The whole variable domain, remainder taken from reference TRBV9 and TRBJ2-3, is DSGVTQTPKHLITATGQRVTLRCSPRSGDLSVYWYQQSLDQGLQFLIQYYNGEERAKGNILERFSAQQFPDLHSELNLSSLELGDSALYFCASSPGPRSTDTQYFGPGTRLTVL.